These 27 T cell receptor beta chains share one sample of origin, sequenced in a study of PD-L1 blockade in urothelial cancer. Noted time point: pretreatment peripheral blood. Using immunoSEQ multiplex PCR, the repertoire was profiled, and TCRdb retains in-frame clones only, with some absent. The sample holds 30,000 to 50,000 clones, roughly nine tenths seen once. This specimen consisted of PBMCs, obtained around atezolizumab (anti-PD-L1) treatment. The receptors here all came from a woman in her sixties or seventies with urothelial cancer.

V usage is TRBV5-5 and J usage is TRBJ1-1; D remains ambiguous. CDR1 and CDR2 from the germline V gene are SGHKS and YYEKEE (reference sequence). Trimming removed 5 bases from V and 0 bases from J, with 14 bases in between. The CDR3 consists of 15 residues. The CDR3 loop reads CASSPGVTMNTEAFF. The CDR3 bases are TGTGCCAGCAGTCCCGGGGTAACCATGAACACTGAAGCTTTCTTT.

The chain recombines TRBV2 with TRBJ2-7, with 11 bases lining up with TRBD1. The CDR3 spans 15 residues. Germline values: CDR1 SNHLY, CDR2 FYNNEI. The junction had 9 bases not matched to a gene; V was cut back by 6 bases and J by 5 bases. CDR3 loop: CASSTLGTGGNEQYF. The DNA for the CDR3 is TGTGCCAGCAGCACTCTAGGGACAGGGGGGAACGAGCAGTACTTC.

The chain is built from TRBV10-1 and TRBJ1-2; a possible D gene is TRBD1 (5 bases). The CDR3 is 14 amino acids. Germline CDR1 reads WNHNN; CDR2 reads SYGVQD (reference sequence). Trimming took 8 bases from V and 4 from J, leaving 17 bases between them. The CDR3 sequence is CASGGAGGFYGYTF. The CDR3 region has the DNA TGCGCCAGCGGGGGTGCGGGAGGTTTCTATGGCTACACCTTC.

V gene TRBV7-2 combines with J gene TRBJ1-1; D is unresolved. Germline lookup yields CDR1 SGHTA and CDR2 FQGNSA. The V end lost 3 bases, the J end lost 8 bases, and 13 bases lay between the germline ends. This CDR3 contains 13 residues. CDR3 residues: CASSFLVVPEAFF. CDR3 DNA sequence: TGTGCCAGCAGCTTCCTGGTAGTCCCCGAAGCTTTCTTT. Looking up the rest from reference TRBV7-2 and TRBJ1-1 gives the full variable domain: GAGVSQSPSNKVTEKGKDVELRCDPISGHTALYWYRQSLGQGLEFLIYFQGNSAPDKSGLPSDRFSAERTGGSVSTLTIQRTQQEDSAVYLCASSFLVVPEAFFGQGTRLTVV.

The V call is TRBV5-5, the J call TRBJ1-5; 11 bases map to TRBD1. Germline CDR1 SGHKS, CDR2 YYEKEE (reference sequence). The junction had 6 bases not matched to a gene; V was cut back by 4 bases and J by 6 bases. The CDR3 extends over 15 amino acids. This CDR3 is CASSVDRGLRQPQHF. As DNA, the CDR3 is TGTGCCAGCAGCGTGGACAGGGGGCTGCGTCAGCCCCAGCATTTT.

CDR3 nucleotides: TGCGCCAGCAGGCGAGTCAGCGGGAGAGGCTACGAGCAGTACTTC. Its translation: CASRRVSGRGYEQYF. The rearrangement uses TRBV10-2 and TRBJ2-7; 8 bases map to TRBD2. The ends lost 6 bases at V and 3 bases at J; junction bases unmatched: 10. The CDR3 is 15 amino acids. Per the germline V gene, CDR1 is WSHSY and CDR2 is SAAADI.

This chain uses TRBV7-9 with TRBJ2-7; D perhaps matches TRBD1 (5 bases). The CDR3 consists of 17 residues. Germline CDR1 SEHNR, CDR2 FQNEAQ (reference sequence). Trimming shortened V by 5 bases and J by 7 bases, and 27 bases separated the two germline ends. The CDR3 protein is CASSRIHSGQVPGEQYF. The CDR3 DNA is TGTGCCAGCAGCCGAATTCATTCTGGCCAGGTACCAGGGGAGCAGTACTTC.

The gene calls are TRBV7-9 and TRBJ2-1; possible D gene TRBD2, 6 bases. The V end was cut by 9 bases, the J end by 0 bases, with 15 bases between. CDR1 SEHNR and CDR2 FQNEAQ come from the germline V gene (reference sequence). The CDR3 is 15 residues long. For the CDR3, the DNA is TGTGCCAGTCCACCGGGGGTGGGCTCCTACAATGAGCAGTTCTTC. It codes for CASPPGVGSYNEQFF.

The V and J genes are TRBV19 and TRBJ1-2; 9 bases are a match to TRBD1. CDR1 LNHDA and CDR2 SQIVND come from the germline V gene (reference sequence). The CDR3 has 15 amino acids. V lost 5 bases, J lost 8 bases, and 12 bases stayed unmatched. The CDR3 nucleotides are TGTGCCAGTAGTCCGTGGGACAGGGCTATTCTCGGCTACACCTTC. Translation: CASSPWDRAILGYTF.

The chain couples TRBV7-2 to TRBJ1-1, with TRBD1 matching over 8 bases. The germline V gene has CDR1 SGHTA and CDR2 FQGNSA. The CDR3 extends over 13 amino acids. V lost 2 bases, J lost 6 bases, and 2 bases stayed unmatched. DNA for the CDR3: TGTGCCAGCAGCTTACTGGACAGGGCTGAAGCTTTCTTT. Translated: CASSLLDRAEAFF.

The V and J genes are TRBV28 and TRBJ2-7; 10 bases agree with TRBD2. J was trimmed by 4 bases and V by 7 bases; bases with no gene match: 7. Germline-derived CDR1 and CDR2 are MDHEN and SYDVKM. The CDR3 is 14 amino acids. CDR3 coding DNA: TGTGCCAGCATCACTAGCGGGGCCCCTTACGAGCAGTACTTC. It codes for CASITSGAPYEQYF.

The chain carries TRBV5-4 and TRBJ1-2, with D hard to call. V lost 0 bases and J 4 bases, leaving 10 bases between the germline ends. The CDR3 sequence is 14 residues long. Germline V gene lookup returns CDR1 SGHNT and CDR2 YYREEE (reference sequence). CDR3 sequence: CASSLDPVTYGYTF. The CDR3 nucleotides read TGTGCCAGCAGCTTGGATCCGGTAACCTATGGCTACACCTTC.

The rearrangement links TRBV14 to TRBJ2-2; D gene ambiguous. The ends were cut back, 1 base at V and 4 bases at J, with 7 bases in the middle. The germline CDR1 and CDR2 sequences are SGHDN and FVKESK. The CDR3 runs to 14 residues. The CDR3 nucleotides read TGTGCCAGCAGCCAAGTGTTGGCCACCGGGGAGCTGTTTTTT. Its translation is CASSQVLATGELFF.

This clone was seen more than once but under ten times. Other DNA variants within this sample encode the same CDR3. The J gene is TRBJ2-7, the V gene TRBV2; perhaps TRBD2 as D (5 bases). The germline CDR1 and CDR2 sequences are SNHLY and FYNNEI. The CDR3 spans 13 residues. Trimming stripped 0 bases from V and 4 bases from J, with 7 bases between. The DNA of the CDR3 is TGTGCCAGCAGTGAAGCTGCGGGTTACGAGCAGTACTTC. Protein sequence: CASSEAAGYEQYF.

Judged by abundance, this clone is medium-sized. The V gene is TRBV6-1, the J gene TRBJ1-1, with 10 bases matching TRBD1. This CDR3 contains 16 residues. The V segment lost 4 bases and the J segment 6 bases; nucleotides outside the gene matches: 11. Germline V gives CDR1 MNHNS, CDR2 SASEGT. The CDR3 DNA reads TGTGCCAGCAGTGCAAGACCGGGACAGGGGTGGGCTGAAGCTTTCTTT. The encoded protein is CASSARPGQGWAEAFF.

The chain joins TRBV11-2 to TRBJ2-5; the D is unclear. The CDR3 is made up of 12 amino acids. Germline CDR1 reads SGHAT; CDR2 reads FQNNGV. Between the trimmed V and J ends, which lost 5 bases and 10 bases, there was a span of 14 bases. This CDR3 is CASSPPSTLQYF. CDR3 coding DNA: TGTGCCAGCAGCCCCCCTTCGACACTCCAGTACTTC.

The genes are TRBV27 and TRBJ2-3; D is perhaps TRBD1 (5 bases). The CDR3 has 15 residues. V was cut by 6 bases and J by 4 bases, with 17 bases left in between. From germline, CDR1 is MNHEY and CDR2 SMNVEV (reference sequence). The CDR3 DNA reads TGTGCCAGCAGACCCCGAGGACAAAGTGCAGATACGCAGTATTTT. This encodes CASRPRGQSADTQYF.

CDR3 in DNA: TGTGCCAGCTCACCGCCCAGCGGGTTCTACAATGAGCAGTTCTTC. It encodes CASSPPSGFYNEQFF. The chain links TRBV18 to TRBJ2-1; weak D call: TRBD2 (6 bases). CDR3 length equals 15 residues. The germline V gene encodes CDR1 KGHSH and CDR2 LQKENI. V gave up 3 bases and J gave up 3 bases, with 12 bases separating them.

The genes are TRBV10-3 and TRBJ2-7; 12 nucleotides align to TRBD1. J gave up 6 bases and V 6 bases, and 6 bases lay outside the gene matches. CDR3 length: 14 amino acids. The germline V gene encodes CDR1 ENHRY and CDR2 SYGVKD. The CDR3 sequence is CAISPGTGGGEQYF. The CDR3 region has the DNA TGTGCCATCAGCCCCGGGACAGGGGGCGGCGAGCAGTACTTC.

The table lists this clone with a count of one. The chain uses TRBV6-5 and TRBJ1-5; 7 nucleotides align to TRBD1. There are 15 residues in the CDR3. Germline values: CDR1 MNHEY, CDR2 SVGAGI. The J segment lost 5 bases and the V segment lost 2 bases, leaving 6 bases of the junction unmatched. Here the CDR3 DNA reads TGTGCCAGCAGTTACACGACAGGGCAGGATCAGCCCCAGCATTTT. Encoded protein: CASSYTTGQDQPQHF.

This chain links TRBV27 with TRBJ2-5, with D possibly TRBD2 on 5 matching bases. CDR1 MNHEY and CDR2 SMNVEV come from the germline V gene (reference sequence). V gave up 6 bases and J gave up 1 base, with 12 bases separating them. The CDR3 totals 14 residues. The CDR3 DNA reads TGTGCCAGCAGAGTGAGGGCCAGCCAAGAGACCCAGTACTTC. This gives the protein CASRVRASQETQYF.

The chain recombines TRBV2 with TRBJ2-3; D gene uncertain. Between the trimmed V and J ends, which lost 7 bases and 1 base, there was a span of 12 bases. The CDR3 has 14 amino acids. The germline CDR1 and CDR2 sequences are SNHLY and FYNNEI. CDR3 region: CASNSPAGTDTQYF. CDR3 nucleotide sequence: TGTGCCAGCAACAGCCCCGCCGGCACAGATACGCAGTATTTT.

The V and J genes are TRBV7-9 and TRBJ1-1, with D unclear. There are 14 residues in the CDR3. The V and J ends lost 1 base and 4 bases respectively, with 10 bases between them. Germline V CDR1 and CDR2: SEHNR, FQNEAQ (reference sequence). The CDR3 nucleotides read TGTGCCAGCAGCTTAGTTAGGGAGGTCACTGAAGCTTTCTTT. It specifies CASSLVREVTEAFF.

The V gene is TRBV18, the J gene TRBJ2-1; 8 nucleotides agree with TRBD2. The V segment lost 5 bases and the J segment 7 bases; nucleotides outside the gene matches: 10. The CDR3 contains 15 residues. The germline V gene encodes CDR1 KGHSH and CDR2 LQKENI. This CDR3 reads CASSSSGRGDNEQFF. Written as DNA, the CDR3 is TGTGCCAGCTCATCGAGCGGGAGAGGGGATAATGAGCAGTTCTTC.

The chain recombines TRBV2 with TRBJ2-5; D gene unclear. This CDR3 contains 15 residues. The V end lost 5 bases, the J end lost 1 base, and 14 bases lay between the germline ends. Germline V gives CDR1 SNHLY, CDR2 FYNNEI. Here the CDR3 reads CASSSPIAVQETQYF. The DNA for the CDR3 is TGTGCCAGCAGTTCACCTATAGCAGTCCAAGAGACCCAGTACTTC. The variable domain in full, completed from reference TRBV2 and TRBJ2-5, reads EPEVTQTPSHQVTQMGQEVILRCVPISNHLYFYWYRQILGQKVEFLVSFYNNEISEKSEIFDDQFSVERPDGSNFTLKIRSTKLEDSAMYFCASSSPIAVQETQYFGPGTRLLVL.

This clone was observed a handful of times. The chain has TRBV4-2 and TRBJ2-7, with D tentatively TRBD2 (5 bases). There are 13 residues in the CDR3. The germline CDR1 and CDR2 sequences are LGHNA and YNFKEQ. V dropped 1 base and J dropped 5 bases, with 9 bases sitting between them. The CDR3 here is CASSQGPGNEQYF. As DNA, the CDR3 is TGTGCCAGCAGCCAAGGCCCGGGGAACGAGCAGTACTTC.

This clone appeared once. The chain couples TRBV28 to TRBJ2-1; D may be TRBD1 (6 bases). Germline V lookup: CDR1 MDHEN, CDR2 SYDVKM. Trimming took 6 bases from V and 6 from J, leaving 12 bases between them. There are 13 residues in the CDR3. The CDR3 DNA reads TGTGCCAGCAGCAGGGGATCTGGCAATGAGCAGTTCTTC. This sequence encodes CASSRGSGNEQFF.